Sequencing of this T cell receptor beta chain was carried out in a study of blood T cell repertoires in COVID-19 (dated by TCRdb to the early 2020s). General notes on the study: Samples from collaborators originated in the United States, Italy and Spain and spanned both the acute and convalescent phases of COVID-19. The samples were drawn from two sources: the first 160 participants of the ongoing ImmuneRACE study, and 1,200 or so subjects contributed by 6 global collaborators. Sample metadata almost always included a de-identified subject ID, COVID-19 status, age in years and sex. The repertoires were made available in a free public database intended to serve as a resource for research on the immune response to SARS-CoV-2. Where available, HLA class I and class II types were obtained from metadata supplied by the sample provider rather than from assay-based typing. The material from the prospective study consisted of cDNA or gDNA derived from T cells, B-cell-depleted T cells, or PBMCs. Subjects who had been exposed to COVID-19, were actively infected with it, or had recovered from it provided the deeply sampled blood TCRbeta repertoires that made up the dataset. What the study reported, not specific to this receptor: The amount of clinical and demographic metadata varied by source and participant and was provided uncurated.

V is pared back by 6 bases and J by 0 bases, with 11 bases lying between the germline termini. The germline V gene encodes CDR1 SNHLY and CDR2 FYNNEI. The CDR3 runs 15 amino acids, cysteine and phenylalanine included. The DNA shown is the 45-base CDR3, in frame from base 1. A note on this clone: Its antigen is not yet known. No clone much larger than this one lies a single base away; base qualities are absent.

One collaborating source in Seattle enrolled patients during active infection and followed them longitudinally through the course of disease. Whole blood was collected in K2EDTA tubes by collaborating institutions according to the institutions' own protocols. For TCRbeta analysis, collaborators shipped samples in one of three forms: frozen whole blood, isolated PBMCs, or DNA extracted from either of those sample types. TCRbeta CDR3 regions were amplified from genomic DNA using the immunoSEQ Assay, a bias-controlled multiplex PCR. The authors processed their data as follows. Nucleated cell counts per sample were estimated from amplification of reference gene primers within the assay. Sequence reads were collapsed and filtered to measure the absolute abundance of every unique TCRbeta CDR3 rearrangement. For each sample, productive Simpson clonality was calculated as the square root of Simpson's diversity index over productive rearrangements. As stored in TCRdb, this immuneACCESS dataset retains in-frame rearrangements with V and J assigned. A fraction of the clones does not appear; measured against another copy, unresolved V genes explain less than half of the discrepancy, and the remainder lacks a known reason. That table supplies the V and J calls and clone size; D and trimming were determined from the DNA. For this sample the table gives around 210,000 clones, of which more than 80% were detected only once. 7.5% to 9% of the sample is held by the ten biggest clonotypes.

The TCR sequence derives from a woman aged 80 or over with COVID-19, enrolled during active disease. The material sequenced was peripheral blood. Rearrangement joined TRBV2 to TRBJ2-2, and perhaps TRBD1 as D gene, on 6 matching bases. In nucleotides, the sequence is TGTGCCAGCAGCCCACAGGGCGCGAACACCGGGGAGCTGTTTTTT. Translated, it gives CASSPQGANTGELFF.